Listed below are T cell receptor beta chains from one sample, sequenced in a study of blood T cell repertoires in COVID-19. Assay: immunoSEQ multiplex PCR; the TCRdb copy retains only in-frame clones and omits some. The sample has some 260,000 clones; approximately 91% are singletons. The sequencing input was peripheral blood. The receptors stem from a woman in her thirties with acute or convalescent COVID-19. CDR3s include the opening cysteine and the closing phenylalanine or tryptophan. A D gene is named only where the DNA matches it firmly. Rows give clone size only sometimes, using once, few, many, or a class for an expanded clone.

D gene	clone size	V gene	J gene	CDR3 DNA	CDR3 protein
NA	NA	TRBV13	TRBJ2-2	TGTGCCAGCAGCCAGAGCGGGCCCGGGGAGCTGTTTTTT	CASSQSGPGELFF
NA	NA	TRBV6-6	TRBJ2-1	TGTGCCAGCAGTTTTTCCCATCGGAATGAGCAGTTCTTC	CASSFSHRNEQFF
NA	NA	TRBV5-4	TRBJ1-3	TGTGCCAGCAGCCTAGGGGAAAGAAACACCATATATTTT	CASSLGERNTIYF
NA	few	TRBV12-5	TRBJ1-5	TGTGCTAGTGAGCACTCGGGGGGCCTCAATCAGCCCCAGCATTTT	CASEHSGGLNQPQHF
NA	NA	TRBV6-5	TRBJ1-4	TGTGCCAGCAATGGGGACACGTGGGAAAAACTGTTTTTT	CASNGDTWEKLFF
NA	few	TRBV4-2	TRBJ2-3	TGTGCCAGCAGCCAAGCGGCTAGAAACGCAGATACGCAGTATTTT	CASSQAARNADTQYF
TRBD2	few	TRBV3-1/TRBV3-2	TRBJ2-1	TGTGCCAGCAGCCAAGAAGGTAGCGGGCAAGGCAATGAGCAGTTCTTC	CASSQEGSGQGNEQFF
TRBD1	few	TRBV30	TRBJ1-1	TGTGCCTCAGGGGGATCAATGAACACTGAAGCTTTCTTT	CASGGSMNTEAFF
TRBD2	once	TRBV9	TRBJ2-6	TGTGCCAGCAGTCAGAGGCGGGGGGCGTCTGGGGCCAACGTCCTGACTTTC	CASSQRRGASGANVLTF
NA	NA	TRBV5-1	TRBJ2-7	TGCGCCAGCAGCCCGTATGGACACTCCAGGGCCTACGAGCAGTACTTC	CASSPYGHSRAYEQYF
NA	NA	TRBV30	TRBJ1-1	TGTGCCTGGAGTGTATCCGGGACATCGAACACTGAAGCTTTCTTT	CAWSVSGTSNTEAFF
NA	NA	TRBV28	TRBJ1-5	TGTGCCAGCAGCCAACTACAGGGTTTCGCTTTCAATCAGCCCCAGCATTTT	CASSQLQGFAFNQPQHF
TRBD1	NA	TRBV11-2	TRBJ1-5	TGTGCCAGCAGCATGGGACAGGGCATCAATCAGCCCCAGCATTTT	CASSMGQGINQPQHF
TRBD1	NA	TRBV27	TRBJ1-6	TGTGCCAGCAGACACGGGACAGGAAAAAGCTCCTATAATTCACCCCTCCACTTT	CASRHGTGKSSYNSPLHF
NA	NA	TRBV7-9	TRBJ1-2	TGTGCCAGCCGACCAGGGACTGGCTATGGCTACACCTTC	CASRPGTGYGYTF
NA	NA	TRBV5-4	TRBJ2-1	TGTGCCAGCAGCTCCGGGACTGCACAGGACTATGAGCAGTTCTTC	CASSSGTAQDYEQFF
TRBD1	NA	TRBV20-1	TRBJ1-6	TGCAGTGCTAGTGCAGGGGGCGGGTATAATTCACCCCTCCACTTT	CSASAGGGYNSPLHF
TRBD1	once	TRBV3-1/TRBV3-2	TRBJ2-2	TGTGCCAGCAGCCAAAGAATGACCGGGACAGGGGCGACCGGGGAGCTGTTTTTT	CASSQRMTGTGATGELFF
TRBD1	once	TRBV6-2/TRBV6-3	TRBJ2-1	TGTGCCAGCAGTTACAAAATAGGACAGGGGGCGACGTACAATGAGCAGTTCTTC	CASSYKIGQGATYNEQFF
TRBD2	NA	TRBV27	TRBJ2-7	TGTGCCAGCAGTTACACTGTTGGGACTAAGCAGTACTTC	CASSYTVGTKQYF
NA	NA	TRBV6-5	TRBJ1-3	TGTGCCAGCAGCTGGGTGGGGGCCTCTGGAAACACCATATATTTT	CASSWVGASGNTIYF
NA	NA	TRBV30	TRBJ2-1	TGTGCCTGGGATATGACTTACAATGAGCAGTTCTTC	CAWDMTYNEQFF
TRBD2	NA	TRBV9	TRBJ2-1	TGTGCCAGCAGCCCCAGACTAGCGGGTGCATACAATGAGCAGTTCTTC	CASSPRLAGAYNEQFF
NA	NA	TRBV30	TRBJ2-5	TGTGCCTGGAGTGCCACAGGTTTGTGGGGGCGAGAGACCCAGTACTTC	CAWSATGLWGRETQYF
TRBD2	NA	TRBV7-2	TRBJ2-3	TGTGCCAGCAGCTTAGGCGGGAGGGCGCTGACTACCACAGATACGCAGTATTTT	CASSLGGRALTTTDTQYF
TRBD2	NA	TRBV7-9	TRBJ2-3	TGTGCCAGCAGCTTAGCGAATGCGGGAGGAGGGGTAGATACGCAGTATTTT	CASSLANAGGGVDTQYF
TRBD2	NA	TRBV7-3	TRBJ2-7	TGTGCCAGCAGCCGGTTCAGTAGCGGGAGGGGCGACGAGCAGTACTTC	CASSRFSSGRGDEQYF
NA	NA	TRBV6-5	TRBJ1-5	TGTGCCAGCAGTTACGGAACAGGGAATCAGCCCCAGCATTTT	CASSYGTGNQPQHF
NA	NA	TRBV7-9	TRBJ2-7	TGTGCCAGCAGCCCCACCCCGCGCCAGCAGTACTTC	CASSPTPRQQYF